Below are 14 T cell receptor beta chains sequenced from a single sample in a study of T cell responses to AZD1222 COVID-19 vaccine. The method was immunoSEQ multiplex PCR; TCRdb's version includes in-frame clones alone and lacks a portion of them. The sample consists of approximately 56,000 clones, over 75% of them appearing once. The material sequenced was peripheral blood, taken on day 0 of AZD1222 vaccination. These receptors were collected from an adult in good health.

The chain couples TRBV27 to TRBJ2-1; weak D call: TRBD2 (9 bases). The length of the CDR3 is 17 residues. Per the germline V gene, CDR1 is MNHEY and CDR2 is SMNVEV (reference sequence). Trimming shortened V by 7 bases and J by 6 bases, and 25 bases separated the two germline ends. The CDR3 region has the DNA TGTGCCAGCATCCTTTACAGGGGGTCTAGCGGGGCCAATGAGCAGTTCTTC. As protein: CASILYRGSSGANEQFF.

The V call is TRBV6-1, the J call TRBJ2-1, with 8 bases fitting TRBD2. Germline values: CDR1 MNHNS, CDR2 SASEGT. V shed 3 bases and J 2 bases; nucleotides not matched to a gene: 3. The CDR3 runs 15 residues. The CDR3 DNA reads TGTGCCAGCAGTGAGACTAGCGAGACCTACAATGAGCAGTTCTTC. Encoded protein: CASSETSETYNEQFF.

CDR3 loop: CASSAVRGTEAFF. In DNA, the CDR3 is TGTGCCAGCAGCGCCGTCAGAGGGACTGAAGCTTTCTTT. The V gene is TRBV7-2, the J gene TRBJ1-1, with unresolved D. The CDR3 covers 13 residues. Trimming took off 5 bases at V and 5 bases at J, with 12 bases between the two ends. Germline V gene sequence: CDR1 SGHTA, CDR2 FQGNSA.

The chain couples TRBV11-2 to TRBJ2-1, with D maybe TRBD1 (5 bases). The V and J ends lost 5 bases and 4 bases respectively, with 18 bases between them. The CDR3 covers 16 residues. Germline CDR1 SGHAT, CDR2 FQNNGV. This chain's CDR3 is CASSPGVGADYNEQFF. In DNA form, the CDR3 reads TGTGCCAGCAGCCCTGGGGTAGGGGCCGATTACAATGAGCAGTTCTTC.

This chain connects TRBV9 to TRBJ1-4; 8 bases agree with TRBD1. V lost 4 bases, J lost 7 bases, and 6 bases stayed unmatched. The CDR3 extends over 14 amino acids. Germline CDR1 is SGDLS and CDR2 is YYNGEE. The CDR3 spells CASSPRTGTEKLFF. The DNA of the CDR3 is TGTGCCAGCAGCCCCCGGACAGGGACTGAAAAACTGTTTTTT. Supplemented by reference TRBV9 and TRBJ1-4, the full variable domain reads DSGVTQTPKHLITATGQRVTLRCSPRSGDLSVYWYQQSLDQGLQFLIQYYNGEERAKGNILERFSAQQFPDLHSELNLSSLELGDSALYFCASSPRTGTEKLFFGSGTQLSVL.

The CDR3 nucleotides are TGTGCCAGCAGCGTAGGGTGGGGGTCTGGAAACACCATATATTTT. As protein: CASSVGWGSGNTIYF. The chain uses TRBV9 and TRBJ1-3, with a possible D match to TRBD1 (5 bases). Germline CDR1 and CDR2: SGDLS and YYNGEE. This CDR3 comprises 15 residues. The V gene lost 0 bases and the J gene lost 1 base, with 8 bases spanning the gap.

The CDR3 loop is CATTEGYGAKNIQYF. The DNA for the CDR3 is TGTGCCACCACAGAAGGGTATGGGGCCAAAAACATTCAGTACTTC. The chain uses TRBV27 and TRBJ2-4, with D hard to call. Trimming took off 10 bases at V and 1 base at J, with 17 bases between the two ends. This CDR3 has 15 residues. CDR1 MNHEY and CDR2 SMNVEV come from the germline V gene (reference sequence).

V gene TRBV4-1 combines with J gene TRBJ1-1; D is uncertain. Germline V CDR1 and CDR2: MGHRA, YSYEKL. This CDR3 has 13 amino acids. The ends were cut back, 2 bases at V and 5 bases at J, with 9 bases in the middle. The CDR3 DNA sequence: TGCGCCAGCAGCCAACACCCGGGGACTGAAGCTTTCTTT. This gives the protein CASSQHPGTEAFF.

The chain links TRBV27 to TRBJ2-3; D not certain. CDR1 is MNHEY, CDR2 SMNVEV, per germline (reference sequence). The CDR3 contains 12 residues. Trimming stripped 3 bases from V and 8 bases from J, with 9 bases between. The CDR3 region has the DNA TGTGCCAGCAGTTTGCTAATGGGTACGCAGTATTTT. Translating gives CASSLLMGTQYF.

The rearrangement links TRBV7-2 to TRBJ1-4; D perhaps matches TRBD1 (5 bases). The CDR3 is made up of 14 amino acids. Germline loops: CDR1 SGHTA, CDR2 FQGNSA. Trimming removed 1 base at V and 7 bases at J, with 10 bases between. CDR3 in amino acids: CASSLDGRGEKLFF. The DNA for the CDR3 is TGTGCCAGCAGCTTAGATGGAAGGGGTGAAAAACTGTTTTTT. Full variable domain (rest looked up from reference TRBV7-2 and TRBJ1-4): GAGVSQSPSNKVTEKGKDVELRCDPISGHTALYWYRQSLGQGLEFLIYFQGNSAPDKSGLPSDRFSAERTGGSVSTLTIQRTQQEDSAVYLCASSLDGRGEKLFFGSGTQLSVL.

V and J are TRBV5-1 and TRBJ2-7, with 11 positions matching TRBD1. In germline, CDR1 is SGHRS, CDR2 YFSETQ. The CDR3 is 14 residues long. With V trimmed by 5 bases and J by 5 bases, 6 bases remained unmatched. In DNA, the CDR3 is TGCGCCAGCAGTCCATCGGGACAGGGGGACGAGCAGTACTTC. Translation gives CASSPSGQGDEQYF.

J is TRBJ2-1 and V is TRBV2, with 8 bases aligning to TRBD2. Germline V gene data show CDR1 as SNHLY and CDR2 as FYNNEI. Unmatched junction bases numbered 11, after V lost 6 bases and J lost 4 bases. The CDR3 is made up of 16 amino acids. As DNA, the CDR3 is TGTGCCAGCAGCCGGTGGGCGGGGGGCCATTACAATGAGCAGTTCTTC. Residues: CASSRWAGGHYNEQFF.

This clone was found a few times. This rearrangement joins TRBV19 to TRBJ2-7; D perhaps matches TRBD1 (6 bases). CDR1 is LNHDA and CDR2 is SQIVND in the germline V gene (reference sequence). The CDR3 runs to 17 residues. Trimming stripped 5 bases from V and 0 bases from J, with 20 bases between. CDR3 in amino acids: CASSPLRSQGSSYEQYF. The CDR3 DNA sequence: TGTGCCAGTAGTCCTCTTAGATCCCAGGGGAGCTCCTACGAGCAGTACTTC.

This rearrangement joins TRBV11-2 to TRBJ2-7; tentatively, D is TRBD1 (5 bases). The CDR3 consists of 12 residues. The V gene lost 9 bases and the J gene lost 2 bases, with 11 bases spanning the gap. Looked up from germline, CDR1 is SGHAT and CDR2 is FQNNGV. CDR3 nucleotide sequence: TGTGCCAGTAGACAGAGCCCCTACGAGCAGTACTTC. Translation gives CASRQSPYEQYF. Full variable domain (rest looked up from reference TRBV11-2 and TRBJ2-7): EAGVAQSPRYKIIEKRQSVAFWCNPISGHATLYWYQQILGQGPKLLIQFQNNGVVDDSQLPKDRFSAERLKGVDSTLKIQPAKLEDSAVYLCASRQSPYEQYFGPGTRLTVT.